This T cell receptor beta chain is from a study of immune evolution from preneoplasia to lung adenocarcinoma. Germline-derived CDR1 and CDR2 are SGHTA and FQGTGA. Trimming cost V 1 base and J 1 base; bases outside gene matches: 5. The length of the CDR3 is 18 residues. Points from the study as a whole: Normal lung had the highest top T cell clone frequencies.

Patient tissue came from resections in Japan or China, 2014–2017. Two lung cancer pathologists independently confirmed each histologic diagnosis. Data came from immunoSEQ multiplex PCR; TCRdb stores just in-frame clones and leaves some out. This table holds about 2,000 clones, approximately 86% found once. Comments on this clone: Its matching antigen is unknown.

The V and J genes are TRBV7-3 and TRBJ2-2; 11 nucleotides line up with TRBD2. The receptor comes from a person aged 65 to 85 with lung adenocarcinoma. Sequenced input: FFPE adjacent normal lung tissue. CDR3 loop: CASSLRASGGLNTGELFF. DNA for the CDR3: TGTGCCAGCAGCTTAAGGGCTAGCGGGGGGCTGAACACCGGGGAGCTGTTTTTT.